This T cell receptor (beta chain) was retrieved from a study of blood T cell repertoires in COVID-19. This table comes from immunoSEQ multiplex PCR, and its TCRdb copy is limited to in-frame clones, with some not included. Of roughly 260,000 clones in the sample, around 86% are singletons; the top ten hold under 3%. The CDR3 length is 14 residues. Unmatched junction bases numbered 7, after V lost 0 bases and J lost 8 bases. CDR1 is SGHRS, CDR2 YFSETQ, per germline. This TCR came from a woman between 18 and 29 years old who had recovered from COVID-19. The chain has TRBV5-1 and TRBJ1-2, with 7 positions matching TRBD1. The sample comprised PBMCs or T cells enriched from blood (not recorded which). For the CDR3, the DNA is TGCGCCAGCAGCTTGGATCTAGGGGGCGGAGGCTACACCTTC. Translating it yields CASSLDLGGGGYTF.